The 10 T cell receptor beta chains below were found in one sample sequenced in a study of T cell responses to AZD1222 COVID-19 vaccine. Profiling relied on immunoSEQ multiplex PCR, and the TCRdb table lists in-frame clones only, not all of them. Among 150,000 or so clones listed, under 95% were seen once. Sample: peripheral blood, taken on day 0 of AZD1222 vaccination. All receptors derive from an adult in good health.

This clone was seen just once. The chain joins TRBV7-9 to TRBJ2-3; the match to TRBD2 covers 13 bases. The trim removed 1 base at V and 6 bases at J, leaving 1 base unmatched. The CDR3 totals 15 residues. Germline values: CDR1 SEHNR, CDR2 FQNEAQ (reference sequence). The CDR3 reads CASSLGTSGGDTQYF. CDR3 DNA sequence: TGTGCCAGCAGCTTAGGGACTAGCGGGGGTGATACGCAGTATTTT.

This chain joins TRBV11-1 and TRBJ2-5, with D possibly matching TRBD2 (6 bases). With 5 bases removed from V and 1 base from J, the gap between germline ends came to 11 bases. Germline loops: CDR1 SGHAT, CDR2 FQDESV (reference sequence). The CDR3 loop spans 14 amino acids. CDR3 residues: CASSPRGGQETQYF. CDR3 DNA sequence: TGTGCCAGCAGCCCTAGGGGAGGCCAAGAGACCCAGTACTTC. Together with reference TRBV11-1 and TRBJ2-5, the CDR3 gives the full variable domain: EAEVAQSPRYKITEKSQAVAFWCDPISGHATLYWYRQILGQGPELLVQFQDESVVDDSQLPKDRFSAERLKGVDSTLKIQPAELGDSAMYLCASSPRGGQETQYFGPGTRLLVL.

This rearrangement joins TRBV19 to TRBJ1-2; D perhaps matches TRBD1 (5 bases). CDR3 length equals 15 residues. The germline V gene encodes CDR1 LNHDA and CDR2 SQIVND (reference sequence). V dropped 6 bases and J dropped 3 bases, with 17 bases sitting between them. The CDR3 loop is CASRTAGLRDYGYTF. The CDR3, as DNA: TGTGCCAGTAGGACCGCGGGGCTACGGGACTATGGCTACACCTTC.

By its share, this clone is medium-sized. The chain joins TRBV3-1 (or the pseudogene TRBV3-2) to TRBJ2-7; D gene uncertain. V lost 5 bases, J lost 9 bases, and 14 bases lay in between. CDR1 is LGHDT, CDR2 YNNKEL, per germline (reference sequence). The CDR3 sequence is 12 residues long. Written as DNA, the CDR3 is TGTGCCAGCAGCGGCGACTTCCCAGCGCAGTACTTC. Encoded protein: CASSGDFPAQYF.

V is TRBV6-6 and J is TRBJ2-2, with 9 bases aligning to TRBD1. V dropped 5 bases and J dropped 5; count of bases not matched to a gene: 6. Germline V gene lookup returns CDR1 MNHNY and CDR2 SVGAGI (reference sequence). This CDR3 region has 15 residues. The CDR3 nucleotides read TGTGCCAGCAGTGGACCGGGACAGGGTACCGGGGAGCTGTTTTTT. Translation gives CASSGPGQGTGELFF.

In this sample, this clone turned up once. This chain joins TRBV5-6 and TRBJ1-6; possibly TRBD1 for D (6 bases). The CDR3 loop spans 16 amino acids. Trimming left V 1 base short and J 6 bases short, with 14 bases between. The germline gives CDR1 SGHDT, CDR2 YYEEEE. DNA of the CDR3: TGTGCCAGCAGCTTGTTTGTGGGGGCTGGTAATTCACCCCTCCACTTT. Amino acid sequence: CASSLFVGAGNSPLHF.

CDR3 loop: CASSPRGELANTEAFF. The CDR3 bases are TGTGCCAGCAGCCCTAGGGGGGAGTTGGCGAACACTGAAGCTTTCTTT. The V gene is TRBV28, the J gene TRBJ1-1; possible D gene TRBD1, 6 bases. The CDR3 is 16 residues long. Per germline, CDR1 MDHEN and CDR2 SYDVKM. The ends were cut back, 6 bases at V and 1 base at J, with 18 bases in the middle.

This sequence joins TRBV4-3 and TRBJ2-3; TRBD2 aligns across 16 bases. Germline loops: CDR1 LGHNA, CDR2 YSLEER. After removal of 4 bases from V and 3 bases from J, the junction contained 7 bases not matched to a gene. The CDR3 length is 18 residues. The CDR3 region has the DNA TGCGCCAGCAGCCGCTCGGGACTAGCGGGGGGGCCGACAGATACGCAGTATTTT. It codes for CASSRSGLAGGPTDTQYF.

The genes are TRBV5-6 and TRBJ2-2, with 9 positions matching TRBD2. J gave up 5 bases and V 4 bases, and 9 bases lay outside the gene matches. This CDR3 comprises 16 residues. Germline lookup yields CDR1 SGHDT and CDR2 YYEEEE. CDR3 sequence reads: CASSQTGTSNTGELFF. The CDR3 DNA follows: TGTGCCAGCAGCCAGACCGGGACTAGCAATACCGGGGAGCTGTTTTTT. The full variable domain, its missing parts supplied by reference TRBV5-6 and TRBJ2-2, is DAGVTQSPTHLIKTRGQQVTLRCSPKSGHDTVSWYQQALGQGPQFIFQYYEEEERQRGNFPDRFSGHQFPNYSSELNVNALLLGDSALYLCASSQTGTSNTGELFFGEGSRLTVL.

V and J are TRBV3-1 (or the pseudogene TRBV3-2) and TRBJ1-2; no firm D call. The germline V gene has CDR1 LGHDT and CDR2 YNNKEL (reference sequence). CDR3 size: 16 residues. The germline V and J ends were trimmed by 5 bases and 0 bases, with 16 bases remaining between them. CDR3 residues: CASSVNGRPPNYGYTF. In DNA, the CDR3 is TGTGCCAGCAGCGTTAACGGAAGGCCCCCTAACTATGGCTACACCTTC.